This is a list of T cell receptor beta chains from one sample in a study of Tregs in tolerant kidney transplant recipients. Repertoires were generated with immunoSEQ multiplex PCR, while TCRdb's copy carries only in-frame clones and drops some. The data contain around 52,000 clones, about 83% of them singletons. Sample: CD4+ T cells from blood. The receptor set was obtained from a human donor in good health. Each CDR3 is given with its conserved first and last residue. The D gene is left open where the match is weak. The size entry is marked missing in some rows and otherwise reads once, few, many or a size class.

TRBV5-1	.	TRBJ2-5	TRBD1	TGCGCCAGCACACCGGGACAGGGTTATGGGGAGACCCAGTACTTC	CASTPGQGYGETQYF
TRBV9	.	TRBJ2-3	.	TGTGCCAGCAGCCCGGACAGCCGGGATACGCAGTATTTT	CASSPDSRDTQYF
TRBV20-1	.	TRBJ2-7	.	TGCAGTGCTGACGTTCTGGGCGAGCAGTACTTC	CSADVLGEQYF
TRBV5-8	.	TRBJ1-2	.	TGTGCCAGCAGTACCCCGGGGTATGGCTACACCTTC	CASSTPGYGYTF
TRBV11-2	few	TRBJ2-1	TRBD2	TGTGCCAGCAGCTTTCTAGCGGGAGGGCCCTCCTACAATGAGCAGTTCTTC	CASSFLAGGPSYNEQFF
TRBV9	.	TRBJ1-3	.	TGTGCCAGCAGCCTAGAGGGCACTTACTCTGGAAACACCATATATTTT	CASSLEGTYSGNTIYF
TRBV15	.	TRBJ1-4	TRBD1	TGTGCCACCAGCAGCGACAGGGCGAAAGAAAAACTGTTTTTT	CATSSDRAKEKLFF
TRBV7-2	once	TRBJ2-2	TRBD1	TGTGCCAGCAGCTTCTTAGGGGGCCGGACCGGGGAGCTGTTTTTT	CASSFLGGRTGELFF
TRBV7-9	.	TRBJ1-2	TRBD1	TGTGCCAGCAGCTTAGAACAGGGGGCGAGGGGCTACACCTTC	CASSLEQGARGYTF
TRBV4-3	.	TRBJ1-5	TRBD1	TGCGCCAGCAGCCACCTTCCCCATGACAGGGGAGGTAGCAATCAGCCCCAGCATTTT	CASSHLPHDRGGSNQPQHF
TRBV2	.	TRBJ2-7	.	TGTGCCAGCAATCAGAGGGCAGCAGGGCGTTACGAGCAGTACTTC	CASNQRAAGRYEQYF
TRBV7-8	.	TRBJ2-2	TRBD2	TGTGCCAGCAGCCCCAGGACTAGCGGGAGGATCGAGACCGGGGAGCTGTTTTTT	CASSPRTSGRIETGELFF
TRBV15	many	TRBJ2-5	TRBD2	TGTGCCACCAGCCGGGGCTTGACAGCGGGAGGGCAAGAAGAGACCCAGTACTTC	CATSRGLTAGGQEETQYF
TRBV9	.	TRBJ2-1	TRBD2	TGTGCCAGCCAGGGGCCAGCGGGAGGGCCATACGAGCAGTTCTTC	CASQGPAGGPYEQFF
TRBV7-6	.	TRBJ1-6	.	TGTGCCAGCAGCTTAGAACGGGCACTGGCTGGCTCACCCCTCCACTTT	CASSLERALAGSPLHF
TRBV11-3	.	TRBJ2-7	.	TGTGCCAGCAGCTTAGTTGGCGAGCAGTACTTC	CASSLVGEQYF
TRBV15	.	TRBJ2-1	.	TGTGCCACCAGCAGGATCGTAGGGGACTACAATGAGCAGTTCTTC	CATSRIVGDYNEQFF
TRBV7-9	.	TRBJ2-7	.	TGTGCCAGCAGCTTTAGTGTCCTTTCGTCGGTTTCCTACGAGCAGTACTTC	CASSFSVLSSVSYEQYF
TRBV7-2	few	TRBJ1-4	.	TGTGCCAGCAGCCTCTTGGGGGGGATTGAAAAACTGTTTTTT	CASSLLGGIEKLFF
TRBV6-5	once	TRBJ1-2	.	TGTGCCAGCACCCTCAGGGAGAACTATGGCTACACCTTC	CASTLRENYGYTF
TRBV18	.	TRBJ1-1	TRBD1	TGTGCCAGCTCGCAGACGGGACAGAGCACTGAAGCTTTCTTT	CASSQTGQSTEAFF
TRBV11-3	.	TRBJ2-1	.	TGTGCCAGCAGCTTAGATCCGTCAGGGTATGAGCAGTTCTTC	CASSLDPSGYEQFF
TRBV29-1	.	TRBJ1-2	TRBD1	TGCAGCGTTCGTCGTGGGACAGCTAACTATGGCTACACCTTC	CSVRRGTANYGYTF
TRBV25-1	once	TRBJ2-5	TRBD1	TGTGCCAGCAACTCCGCTAGGGACAGAAAAGAGACCCAGTACTTC	CASNSARDRKETQYF
TRBV29-1	.	TRBJ2-2	.	TGCAGCGGTGAGGGATATGGCGCGTCCGGGGAGCTGTTTTTT	CSGEGYGASGELFF
TRBV11-3	.	TRBJ2-1	TRBD2	TGTGCCAGCAGCTTAGACGCGGGAGGGGCCCCCTACAATGAGCAGTTCTTC	CASSLDAGGAPYNEQFF
TRBV2	once	TRBJ2-7	TRBD2	TGTGCCAGCAGTGTTGCACTAGCGACAACCTACGAGCAGTACTTC	CASSVALATTYEQYF
TRBV18	.	TRBJ1-2	.	TGTGCCAGCAGAGAACGGGGATACGGCTACACCTTC	CASRERGYGYTF
TRBV7-2	once	TRBJ2-7	TRBD1	TGTGCCAGCAGCTTAGCGGGACAGGGTTCCTACGAGCAGTACTTC	CASSLAGQGSYEQYF
TRBV5-1	few	TRBJ1-4	.	TGCGCCAGCAGCTTATGGCTAGGGGAGGAAAAACTGTTTTTT	CASSLWLGEEKLFF
TRBV5-6	.	TRBJ1-2	.	TGTGCCAGCAGCTTAAACCCCACGCGGCGGTCGGGCGGCTACACCTTC	CASSLNPTRRSGGYTF
TRBV2	.	TRBJ2-1	.	TGTGCCAGCGTACGAGTGGGTGCGAACAATGAGCAGTTCTTC	CASVRVGANNEQFF
TRBV4-1	medium-sized	TRBJ2-2	.	TGCGCCAGCAGCCAAGACGGTGGGGGCGCGAACACCGGGGAGCTGTTTTTT	CASSQDGGGANTGELFF
TRBV10-3	many	TRBJ2-3	TRBD2	TGTGCCATCAGATCTAGCGGGAGGGCCGCAGATACGCAGTATTTT	CAIRSSGRAADTQYF
TRBV11-2	.	TRBJ2-7	TRBD2	TGTGCCAGCAGCTTATTACTAGCGGGAGAATCCGAGCAGTACTTC	CASSLLLAGESEQYF
TRBV5-5	.	TRBJ1-3	.	TGTGCCAGCAGCTTGGCCGTGCCCGGGGTGGGGCTCGCTGGAAACACCATATATTTT	CASSLAVPGVGLAGNTIYF
TRBV19	.	TRBJ1-1	TRBD1	TGTGCTACAAAAGCCCCGGACAGGGCGGGAACTGAAGCTTTCTTT	CATKAPDRAGTEAFF
TRBV9	.	TRBJ2-3	.	TGTGCCAGCAGCCCGCGGGCGCTGGGAGCAGATACGCAGTATTTT	CASSPRALGADTQYF
TRBV18	.	TRBJ1-1	.	TGTGCCAGCTCACCTCTAAAAAGTTCGGCGACTGAAGCTTTCTTT	CASSPLKSSATEAFF
TRBV2	few	TRBJ1-2	TRBD1	TGTGCCAGCAGCCGGACAGGGATTAGGGATGGCTACACCTTC	CASSRTGIRDGYTF
TRBV6-1	.	TRBJ1-2	TRBD1	TGTGCCAGCAGTGCCCGACAGGGACTCAACTATGGCTACACCTTC	CASSARQGLNYGYTF
TRBV9	once	TRBJ2-3	TRBD1	TGTGCCAGCAGCGCGACAGGGCGAGGCGGGACGCAGTATTTT	CASSATGRGGTQYF
TRBV7-2	.	TRBJ2-1	TRBD2	TGTGCCAGCAGCTTGGGGCGTTTGGCGGGAGGGGGGTATGAGCAGTTCTTC	CASSLGRLAGGGYEQFF
TRBV10-3	.	TRBJ1-3	.	TGTGCCATCAGTGATTACCAGGGGTTCGGAAACACCATATATTTT	CAISDYQGFGNTIYF
TRBV5-4	.	TRBJ2-3	TRBD2	TGTGCCAGCAGCGGGGGGGTCCAACGCCCAGATACGCAGTATTTT	CASSGGVQRPDTQYF
TRBV7-9	few	TRBJ2-6	.	TGTGCCAGCAGCGCGGGTTCCAACGTCCTGACTTTC	CASSAGSNVLTF
TRBV21-1	.	TRBJ1-2	.	TGTGCCAGCACCAAGGGGGGGACAGGGTTAGCGGGCTACACCTTC	CASTKGGTGLAGYTF
TRBV30	.	TRBJ1-5	.	TGTGCCTGGAGCTATAGCAATCAGCCCCAGCATTTT	CAWSYSNQPQHF
TRBV2	.	TRBJ1-1	.	TGTGCCAGCATGGGGGAAATACACACTGAAGCTTTCTTT	CASMGEIHTEAFF
TRBV25-1	medium-sized	TRBJ2-2	.	TGTGCCAGCACTCCCGCCAGAGTAGCTGCGAACACCGGGGAGCTGTTTTTT	CASTPARVAANTGELFF
TRBV6-5	.	TRBJ1-5	.	TGTGCCAGCAGTTACAATAGCAATCAGCCCCAGCATTTT	CASSYNSNQPQHF
TRBV29-1	.	TRBJ1-1	TRBD1	TGCAGCGTTGAAGAATACCTTCTCGGGGACAGGGGCACTGAAGCTTTCTTT	CSVEEYLLGDRGTEAFF
TRBV30	.	TRBJ1-5	.	TGTGCCTGGAGCTGGTCCGAAGGGGTGATTAATCAGCCCCAGCATTTT	CAWSWSEGVINQPQHF
TRBV9	.	TRBJ2-1	TRBD2	TGTGCCAGCAGCGTAGCTAGGGAGGGACTAGCGGGAGCGGGTTCCTACAATGAGCAGTTCTTC	CASSVAREGLAGAGSYNEQFF
TRBV5-5	.	TRBJ1-5	.	TGTGCCAGCAGCTTGGGGGTGGCGTGGCAGCCCCAGCATTTT	CASSLGVAWQPQHF
TRBV4-1	.	TRBJ2-7	TRBD2	TGCGCCAGCAGCCAAGACTCTAGCGGGGGATCCTACGAGCAGTACTTC	CASSQDSSGGSYEQYF
TRBV7-3	.	TRBJ2-3	.	TGTGCCAGCAGCCATGGGACAGATACGCAGTATTTT	CASSHGTDTQYF
TRBV10-3	once	TRBJ2-3	.	TGTGCCATCAGTGAGTCGAATGGTAGGGGCACAGATACGCAGTATTTT	CAISESNGRGTDTQYF
TRBV6-1	.	TRBJ1-2	TRBD1	TGTGCCAGCACCGGGACAGACTATGGCTACACCTTC	CASTGTDYGYTF
TRBV6-1	once	TRBJ1-2	TRBD1	TGTGCCAGCAGTGAAAAGGGACAGAGCTACACCTTC	CASSEKGQSYTF